The 30 T cell receptor beta chains below come from one sample, sequenced in a study of spatial heterogeneity in lung cancer (dated by TCRdb to the late 2010s). The library relied on 5' RACE. Reads for this sample came from a NextSeq 500. TCRdb itself trimmed the public reads at Q25 with fastp, ran MiXCR and retained productive beta chains. Rows matching on CDR3 protein sequence are summarized as one entry with the most common DNA and genes. Present in this sample are some 28,000 distinct CDR3 sequences, around 8.4% of which were seen just once. Of the sample, under 40% is held by the ten largest clones. In the paper's terms, the time point label means: sample taken at primary tumor resection. Whole RNA extracted from tumor and nontumor lung tissue, or from cryopreserved PBMC samples, was used for TCR sequencing without cell sorting. The sequencing used PBMCs, collected at surgery. The receptor source for this set is a female donor with early-stage non-small cell lung cancer.

This clonotype showed up many times. The rearrangement links TRBV7-9 to TRBJ2-5; D is unclear. The germline V gene has CDR1 SEHNR and CDR2 FQNEAQ (reference sequence). This CDR3 comprises 15 residues. The V gene lost 1 base and the J gene lost 1 base, with 10 bases spanning the gap. CDR3 bases: TGTGCCAGCAGCTTAGTCGGCCCAACCCAAGAGACCCAGTACTTC. This codes for CASSLVGPTQETQYF. The full variable domain, completed using reference TRBV7-9 and TRBJ2-5, is DTGVSQNPRHKITKRGQNVTFRCDPISEHNRLYWYRQTLGQGPEFLTYFQNEAQLEKSRLLSDRFSAERPKGSFSTLEIQRTEQGDSAMYLCASSLVGPTQETQYFGPGTRLLVL.

The rearrangement uses TRBV29-1 and TRBJ2-1, with 7 bases matching TRBD1. J lost 7 bases, V lost 3 bases, and 3 bases had no gene match. Germline-derived CDR1 and CDR2 are SQVTM and ANQGSEA. The CDR3 length is 12 residues. The CDR3 DNA reads as TGCAGCGTTGACAGACAGGGTAATGAGCAGTTCTTC. This sequence encodes CSVDRQGNEQFF.

CDR3 nucleotide sequence: TGTGCCAGCAGCAATCAGGGGGTGTCGAACACCGGGGAGCTGTTTTTT. This codes for CASSNQGVSNTGELFF. The genes are TRBV3-1 and TRBJ2-2; 7 bases are a match to TRBD1. CDR3 length: 16 amino acids. The V gene end was trimmed by 5 bases and the J gene end by 0 bases; junction bases not matched to a gene: 6. The germline CDR1 and CDR2 sequences are LGHDT and YNNKEL (reference sequence).

This clonotype has ten or more counts. This sequence joins TRBV11-2 and TRBJ2-5; 8 positions agree with TRBD1. J gave up 5 bases and V 5 bases, and 10 bases lay outside the gene matches. Germline CDR1 and CDR2: SGHAT and FQNNGV. This CDR3 is built from 15 residues. CDR3 residues: CASSIRTGLGETQYF. CDR3 nucleotides: TGTGCCAGCAGCATAAGGACAGGGCTAGGGGAGACCCAGTACTTC.

This clonotype was detected a few times. The rearrangement uses TRBV10-3 and TRBJ2-1; no clear D. This CDR3 region has 15 residues. The germline V gene encodes CDR1 ENHRY and CDR2 SYGVKD. V was shortened by 4 bases and J by 6 bases, with 16 bases between the two germline ends. This CDR3 is CAISAMDLYSNEQFF. The CDR3 DNA follows: TGTGCCATCAGTGCGATGGACCTTTACTCCAATGAGCAGTTCTTC.

The chain links TRBV13 to TRBJ1-2, with 7 bases identical to TRBD1. V lost 9 bases to trimming and J lost 7 bases; unmatched junction nucleotides: 8. The CDR3 is 12 residues long. CDR1 is PRHDT and CDR2 is FYEKMQ in the germline V gene (reference sequence). CDR3 DNA: TGTGCCAGGACAGGGTCAAAGTCTGGCTACACCTTC. Its translation is CARTGSKSGYTF.

This clonotype was detected a few times. The rearrangement uses TRBV7-3 and TRBJ2-3, with D perhaps TRBD1 (6 bases). V lost 0 bases and J lost 4, with 17 bases in between. The CDR3 length is 17 residues. CDR1 SGHTA and CDR2 FQGTGA come from the germline V gene. CDR3 loop: CASSLTLTRGSPDTQYF. DNA for the CDR3: TGTGCCAGCAGCTTAACGTTAACGAGGGGGAGCCCAGATACGCAGTATTTT.

Ten or more counts support this clonotype. This chain joins TRBV6-6 and TRBJ2-1; 11 bases map to TRBD2. CDR3 size: 13 residues. V was pared by 6 bases and J by 5 bases, with 0 bases of the junction left unmatched. CDR1 is MNHNY and CDR2 is SVGAGI in the germline V gene (reference sequence). The CDR3 bases are TGTGCCAGCAGGGGACTAGCGGACAATGAGCAGTTCTTC. It specifies CASRGLADNEQFF.

This clonotype was seen more than once but under ten times. V usage is TRBV24-1 and J usage is TRBJ2-4; 10 positions agree with TRBD1. The trim removed 9 bases at V and 1 base at J, leaving 5 bases unmatched. CDR1 and CDR2 (germline): KGHDR, SFDVKD. The CDR3 covers 15 residues. The CDR3 DNA sequence: TGTGCCACCGCACCGGGACAGGGGGCCAAAAACATTCAGTACTTC. Translated, it gives CATAPGQGAKNIQYF.

This clonotype was observed at least ten times. This chain links TRBV11-1 with TRBJ2-2; perhaps TRBD1 as D (6 bases). The V gene's germline CDR1 is SGHAT and CDR2 FQDESV (reference sequence). The CDR3 runs 15 residues. With 4 bases removed from V and 6 bases from J, the gap between germline ends came to 15 bases. Here the CDR3 reads CASSSVGGTPGELFF. The CDR3, as DNA: TGTGCCAGCAGCTCGGTAGGGGGTACCCCCGGGGAGCTGTTTTTT.

This clonotype appeared many times. The chain carries TRBV2 and TRBJ2-5; D remains unclear. The V and J ends lost 4 bases and 7 bases respectively, with 13 bases between them. The CDR3 length is 13 residues. Germline V gene data show CDR1 as SNHLY and CDR2 as FYNNEI. CDR3 in amino acids: CASSGVSRGTQYF. Here the CDR3 DNA reads TGTGCCAGCAGTGGAGTCTCCCGCGGGACCCAGTACTTC.

The rearrangement joins TRBV7-3 to TRBJ2-1; unclear D gene. V gave up 2 bases and J gave up 2 bases, with 10 bases separating them. Germline CDR1 and CDR2: SGHTA and FQGTGA. The CDR3 loop spans 15 amino acids. The CDR3 DNA sequence: TGTGCCAGCAGCTTAGGGGTAGCACCCTACAATGAGCAGTTCTTC. It encodes CASSLGVAPYNEQFF.

The chain employs TRBV2 and TRBJ1-1; TRBD1 matches 8 bases. V was clipped by 10 bases and J by 2 bases; unmatched bases: 24. Germline assignment: CDR1 SNHLY and CDR2 FYNNEI. CDR3 length: 19 residues. The CDR3: CATTRDRFLGPGGNTEAFF. The CDR3 DNA sequence: TGTGCCACTACCCGGGACAGGTTTTTGGGTCCGGGAGGAAACACTGAAGCTTTCTTT.

The chain employs TRBV24-1 and TRBJ2-1; D unresolved. This CDR3 is 12 amino acids long. Trimming removed 4 bases at V and 9 bases at J, with 9 bases between. Germline V CDR1 and CDR2: KGHDR, SFDVKD. The chain's CDR3 is CATSEGPGEQFF. DNA for the CDR3: TGTGCCACCAGTGAAGGACCGGGTGAGCAGTTCTTC.

At least ten counts were recorded for this clonotype. The gene calls are TRBV19 and TRBJ1-2; D gene ambiguous. V was shortened by 2 bases and J by 8 bases, with 21 bases between the two germline ends. The CDR3 consists of 16 residues. Germline V lookup: CDR1 LNHDA, CDR2 SQIVND (reference sequence). CDR3 protein: CASSIWVRASSRGYTF. CDR3 bases: TGTGCCAGTAGTATATGGGTTAGGGCCTCTTCGCGGGGCTACACCTTC.

Comment on this clonotype: A much more abundant neighbour one base away suggests this may be a read error. The chain uses TRBV18 and TRBJ1-1; D unresolved. Germline values: CDR1 KGHSH, CDR2 LQKENI. CDR3 length: 13 residues. CDR3 sequence reads: CVSSPRKSTEAFF. CDR3 nucleotide sequence: TGTGTCAGCTCACCACGCAAGAGCACTGAAGCTTTCTTT.

Many counts were recorded for this clonotype. The J gene is TRBJ1-4, the V gene TRBV7-8, with D unresolved. V lost 6 bases and J 5 bases, leaving 10 bases between the germline ends. The length of the CDR3 is 13 residues. Germline CDR1 SGHVS, CDR2 FQNEAQ. CDR3: CASRAGKNEKLFF. As DNA, the CDR3 is TGTGCCAGCAGGGCTGGAAAAAATGAAAAACTGTTTTTT.

This clonotype is medium-sized. V gene TRBV4-1 combines with J gene TRBJ1-1; 7 nucleotides align to TRBD1. This CDR3 has 13 residues. Germline CDR1 is MGHRA and CDR2 is YSYEKL. Trimming took 4 bases from V and 4 from J; bases not matched to a gene: 3. CDR3 nucleotides: TGCGCCAGCAGCCCGACAGGGAGCACTGAAGCTTTCTTT. Translated: CASSPTGSTEAFF.

This clonotype was seen many times. This sequence joins TRBV20-1 and TRBJ2-1; 16 bases are shared with TRBD2. This CDR3 comprises 16 residues. The ends lost 2 bases at V and 7 bases at J; junction bases unmatched: 5. Germline CDR1 is DFQATT and CDR2 is SNEGSKA (reference sequence). The chain's CDR3 is CSARPGTSGRENEQFF. The DNA of the CDR3 is TGCAGTGCTAGACCTGGGACTAGCGGGAGGGAGAATGAGCAGTTCTTC.

The gene calls are TRBV6-1 and TRBJ2-5; D may be TRBD1 or TRBD2 (5 bases each). The V and J ends lost 6 bases and 5 bases respectively, with 22 bases between them. The CDR3 contains 16 residues. CDR1 and CDR2 (germline): MNHNS, SASEGT. The CDR3: CASRPTRGGRGETQYF. The CDR3 DNA is TGTGCCAGCAGACCAACTCGTGGGGGACGGGGTGAGACCCAGTACTTC.

Many counts were recorded for this clonotype. This sequence joins TRBV5-4 and TRBJ2-3; 10 bases are a match to TRBD2. The CDR3 contains 17 residues. CDR1 and CDR2 from the germline V gene are SGHNT and YYREEE (reference sequence). The V segment lost 1 base and the J segment 0 bases; nucleotides outside the gene matches: 5. In nucleotides, the CDR3 is TGTGCCAGCAGCTTGTTGGCACTAGCGGGAAGCACAGATACGCAGTATTTT. Protein product: CASSLLALAGSTDTQYF.

This clonotype was observed a few times. This chain connects TRBV6-6 to TRBJ2-2, with TRBD1 matching over 7 bases. CDR3 size: 13 residues. J lost 6 bases, V lost 7 bases, and 5 bases had no gene match. Germline CDR1 is MNHNY and CDR2 is SVGAGI (reference sequence). As DNA, the CDR3 is TGTGCCAGCAAACCCGGGACAGCCGGGGAGCTGTTTTTT. This gives the protein CASKPGTAGELFF.

This clonotype was detected a few times. This chain uses TRBV29-1 with TRBJ2-3; 8 nucleotides match TRBD1. Germline-derived CDR1 and CDR2 are SQVTM and ANQGSEA. This CDR3 region has 13 residues. V was clipped by 5 bases and J by 1 base; unmatched bases: 2. Here the CDR3 reads CSVPGQGTDTQYF. Written as DNA, the CDR3 is TGCAGCGTTCCGGGACAGGGCACAGATACGCAGTATTTT.

Many counts were recorded for this clonotype. J is TRBJ2-3 and V is TRBV5-5; D remains ambiguous. Trimming took 4 bases from V and 0 from J, leaving 9 bases between them. Per the germline V gene, CDR1 is SGHKS and CDR2 is YYEKEE (reference sequence). This CDR3 is 14 amino acids long. This chain's CDR3 is CASSNFESTDTQYF. CDR3 DNA sequence: TGTGCCAGCAGCAACTTTGAGAGCACAGATACGCAGTATTTT.

This clonotype turned up a few times. The chain joins TRBV5-4 to TRBJ2-7; 14 bases are shared with TRBD2. Germline CDR1 reads SGHNT; CDR2 reads YYREEE (reference sequence). The CDR3 runs to 16 residues. The trim removed 3 bases at V and 6 bases at J, leaving 8 bases unmatched. The CDR3 here is CASSSETSGRASEQYF. CDR3 sequence (DNA): TGTGCCAGCAGCTCGGAGACTAGCGGGAGGGCGTCCGAGCAGTACTTC. Full variable domain (rest looked up from reference TRBV5-4 and TRBJ2-7): ETGVTQSPTHLIKTRGQQVTLRCSSQSGHNTVSWYQQALGQGPQFIFQYYREEENGRGNFPPRFSGLQFPNYSSELNVNALELDDSALYLCASSSETSGRASEQYFGPGTRLTVT.

CDR3 bases: TGTGCCAGCAGCTTTGGTACTGAAGCTTTCTTT. Its protein is CASSFGTEAFF. V gene TRBV11-2 combines with J gene TRBJ1-1; D not resolved. This CDR3 has 11 residues. V lost 3 bases and J lost 5, with 4 bases in between. The V gene's germline CDR1 is SGHAT and CDR2 FQNNGV.

This clonotype has a count of ten or more. The rearrangement joins TRBV10-2 to TRBJ2-3, with D uncertain. From germline, CDR1 is WSHSY and CDR2 SAAADI. V was shortened by 2 bases and J by 4 bases, with 7 bases between the two germline ends. This CDR3 region has 13 residues. The CDR3 DNA is TGCGCCAGCAGTGAGGTACTCGCAGATACGCAGTATTTT. It yields the protein CASSEVLADTQYF.

Notes on this clonotype: This may be a read error, as it is one base from a much larger clone. J is TRBJ2-4 and V is TRBV19, with D uncertain. V was trimmed by 6 bases and J by 0 bases, leaving 12 bases between them. This CDR3 comprises 15 residues. CDR1 and CDR2 (germline): LNHDA, SQIVND (reference sequence). In DNA form, the CDR3 reads TGTGCCAGTAGAACATGGTATCTAGCCAAAAACATTCAGTACTTC. This encodes CASRTWYLAKNIQYF.

V gene TRBV10-3 combines with J gene TRBJ2-3, with D perhaps TRBD1 (6 bases). Germline-derived CDR1 and CDR2 are ENHRY and SYGVKD. V dropped 3 bases and J dropped 0 bases, with 10 bases sitting between them. The CDR3 is 15 residues long. This chain's CDR3 is CAISEDRISTDTQYF. CDR3 DNA: TGTGCCATCAGTGAAGACAGGATAAGCACAGATACGCAGTATTTT.

The chain couples TRBV7-9 to TRBJ2-1; 8 bases align to TRBD2. V gave up 5 bases and J gave up 6 bases; unmatched junction bases: 18. The CDR3 contains 18 residues. CDR1 is SEHNR, CDR2 FQNEAQ, per germline (reference sequence). The CDR3 DNA is TGTGCCAGCAGCCTAAGACGAAGCGGGAGAGCCAGTTCCAATGAGCAGTTCTTC. It translates to CASSLRRSGRASSNEQFF.